This entry lists 32 T cell receptor beta chains sequenced from one sample in a study of blood T cells in healthy people across ages. PCR was performed a second time for roughly 7 to 11 cycles using a sample-barcoded 5' primer and a J-beta primer mix. In TCRdb, the 5' RACE reads were re-called with MiXCR into one record per CDR3 protein. The sample carries approximately 880,000 distinct CDR3 sequences, under 50% recorded once. Sequencing was performed on blood. Receptor source: a man in his thirties or forties in good health.

This clonotype was detected a few times. V and J are TRBV12-3 or TRBV12-4 and TRBJ2-3; D uncertain. V was trimmed by 3 bases and J by 0 bases, leaving 13 bases between them. The CDR3 runs to 16 residues. The CDR3 reads CASSFFGSSSTDTQYF. The CDR3 coding sequence is TGTGCCAGCAGTTTTTTTGGATCCTCTAGCACAGATACGCAGTATTTT.

The genes are TRBV20-1 and TRBJ2-5, with 8 positions matching TRBD2. The ends lost 3 bases at V and 5 bases at J; junction bases unmatched: 5. The CDR3 spans 13 residues. Looked up from germline, CDR1 is DFQATT and CDR2 is SNEGSKA (reference sequence). CDR3 coding DNA: TGCAGTGCTAGCAAGGTAGCGGGGGAGACCCAGTACTTC. This codes for CSASKVAGETQYF.

The rearrangement joins TRBV18 to TRBJ1-1, with 9 bases identical to TRBD1. The CDR3 sequence is 14 residues long. The germline V gene has CDR1 KGHSH and CDR2 LQKENI. V lost 5 bases and J lost 4; bases outside the gene matches: 5. As DNA, the CDR3 is TGTGCCAGCTCAACGGACAGGGGAGGCACTGAAGCTTTCTTT. This codes for CASSTDRGGTEAFF.

The genes are TRBV5-5 and TRBJ2-4, with TRBD1 matching over 8 bases. Trimming at V came to 0 bases and at J to 13 bases, leaving 15 bases not matched to a gene. Looked up from germline, CDR1 is SGHKS and CDR2 is YYEKEE (reference sequence). The CDR3 spans 16 residues. CDR3 sequence (DNA): TGTGCCAGCAGCTTGGACGACAGGGGAGTTCCGGCAAAGCAGTACTTC. The encoded protein is CASSLDDRGVPAKQYF.

This clonotype was seen a few times. The chain links TRBV20-1 to TRBJ2-1; 9 nucleotides match TRBD1. Germline CDR1 reads DFQATT; CDR2 reads SNEGSKA (reference sequence). Losses at the gene ends were 2 bases for V and 0 bases for J; bases not matched to a gene: 5. This CDR3 comprises 16 residues. CDR3 in DNA: TGCAGTGCTAGACCAGGGACAGGGCACTCCTACAATGAGCAGTTCTTC. Its translation: CSARPGTGHSYNEQFF.

This sequence joins TRBV4-1 and TRBJ2-7, with D possibly TRBD1 on 5 matching bases. From germline, CDR1 is MGHRA and CDR2 YSYEKL. The CDR3 loop spans 15 amino acids. V lost 4 bases to trimming and J lost 1 base, with 14 bases between them. The CDR3 region has the DNA TGCGCCAGCAGCCCCCCAAACCCAGGGTCCTACGAGCAGTACTTC. This sequence encodes CASSPPNPGSYEQYF.

This clonotype was counted between two and nine times. CDR3 bases: TGTGCCAGCAGCCAAAGTACAGGGCGGGGAGAGACCCAGTACTTC. This codes for CASSQSTGRGETQYF. This chain uses TRBV4-2 with TRBJ2-5; D tentatively reads TRBD1 or TRBD2 (6 bases each). This CDR3 has 15 amino acids. V was trimmed by 2 bases and J by 4 bases, leaving 14 bases between them. Germline CDR1 reads LGHNA; CDR2 reads YNFKEQ.

The V and J genes are TRBV18 and TRBJ2-5; D call uncertain. The J call may be faulty, since TRBJ2-7 better matches the DNA end. This CDR3 is 13 amino acids long. From germline, CDR1 is KGHSH and CDR2 LQKENI. The CDR3 DNA sequence: TGTGCCAGCTCACTTAAGGCGGATGGCGAGCAGTACTTC. Its translation is CASSLKADGEQYF.

J is TRBJ1-4 and V is TRBV7-9, with 8 bases identical to TRBD1. Germline CDR1 is SEHNR and CDR2 is FQNEAQ (reference sequence). CDR3 length: 15 residues. With 5 bases clipped from V and 4 bases from J, the junction kept 6 bases outside the gene matches. The DNA of the CDR3 is TGTGCCAGCAGCGCTACAGGGGGGGTTAATGAAAAACTGTTTTTT. It specifies CASSATGGVNEKLFF. The full variable domain, completed using reference TRBV7-9 and TRBJ1-4, is DTGVSQNPRHKITKRGQNVTFRCDPISEHNRLYWYRQTLGQGPEFLTYFQNEAQLEKSRLLSDRFSAERPKGSFSTLEIQRTEQGDSAMYLCASSATGGVNEKLFFGSGTQLSVL.

V and J are TRBV7-9 and TRBJ2-1; 7 bases agree with TRBD2. Trimming removed 2 bases from V and 0 bases from J; junction bases left unmatched: 7. CDR1 is SEHNR and CDR2 is FQNEAQ in the germline V gene (reference sequence). The CDR3 spans 17 residues. The CDR3, as DNA: TGTGCCAGCAGCTTAACCGGGACTACCATCTCCTACAATGAGCAGTTCTTC. Protein product: CASSLTGTTISYNEQFF.

This clonotype was detected only once. V and J are TRBV6-2 or TRBV6-3 and TRBJ2-1; D assignment may be TRBD1 or TRBD2 (5 bases each). V lost 6 bases and J 7 bases, leaving 16 bases between the germline ends. Per the germline V gene, CDR1 is MNHEY and CDR2 is SVGEGT. This CDR3 has 14 amino acids. The CDR3 DNA is TGTGCCAGCAGCCGGACTTCAAAGGGGAATGAGCAGTTCTTC. Translated: CASSRTSKGNEQFF.

This clonotype occurred a few times. This chain links TRBV10-3 with TRBJ2-1; D call uncertain. The CDR3 sequence is 14 residues long. Germline V lookup: CDR1 ENHRY, CDR2 SYGVKD. V shed 0 bases and J shed 9 bases, with 12 bases lying between them. The DNA of the CDR3 is TGTGCCATCAGTGAGTCGGTCGGGCGGAGTGAGCAGTTCTTC. Encoded protein: CAISESVGRSEQFF.

This sequence joins TRBV27 and TRBJ2-4; 8 bases agree with TRBD2. The J call is in doubt because the DNA end fits TRBJ2-5 better. Germline assignment: CDR1 MNHEY and CDR2 SMNVEV (reference sequence). CDR3 length: 14 amino acids. CDR3 coding DNA: TGTGCCAGCAGTCAATTTAGCGGGGAAGAGACCCAGTACTTC. Translation gives CASSQFSGEETQYF.

This clonotype was seen a few times. V and J are TRBV12-3 or TRBV12-4 and TRBJ1-1; no definite D call. The CDR3 is 12 amino acids. Deletions cut 7 bases from V and 9 bases from J, with 15 bases between. CDR3 region: CASTSDIRKAFF. The CDR3 DNA reads as TGTGCCAGCACCTCCGACATACGAAAAGCTTTCTTT.

The rearrangement links TRBV28 to TRBJ1-2, with TRBD1 identical over 7 bases. CDR1 and CDR2 (germline): MDHEN, SYDVKM. This CDR3 has 15 residues. V lost 5 bases, J lost 4 bases, and 10 bases stayed unmatched. The CDR3 loop is CASSARPGQPYGYTF. The CDR3 DNA reads TGTGCCAGCAGTGCCCGGCCGGGACAGCCCTATGGCTACACCTTC.

The J gene is TRBJ1-1, the V gene TRBV5-1, with D possibly TRBD1 on 6 matching bases. Germline V gene sequence: CDR1 SGHRS, CDR2 YFSETQ. There are 14 residues in the CDR3. V shed 1 base and J shed 5 bases, with 12 bases lying between them. In nucleotides, the CDR3 is TGCGCCAGCAGCTTGATGAACAGGGATACTGAAGCTTTCTTT. It is translated as CASSLMNRDTEAFF.

The rearrangement links TRBV20-1 to TRBJ2-1; 7 bases are shared with TRBD1. This CDR3 has 13 residues. Germline CDR1 reads DFQATT; CDR2 reads SNEGSKA (reference sequence). J gave up 4 bases and V 0 bases, and 0 bases lay outside the gene matches. The CDR3: CSAREDRYNEQFF. The DNA for the CDR3 is TGCAGTGCTAGAGAGGACAGGTACAATGAGCAGTTCTTC.

The chain carries TRBV4-3 and TRBJ2-1, with a weak D call TRBD1 (5 bases). CDR1 and CDR2 from the germline V gene are LGHNA and YSLEER. Between the trimmed V and J ends, which lost 1 base and 3 bases, there was a span of 13 bases. The CDR3 runs 16 residues. Here the CDR3 reads CASSQGEGAFYNEQFF. The CDR3 bases are TGCGCCAGCAGCCAAGGAGAAGGGGCGTTCTACAATGAGCAGTTCTTC.

The CDR3 DNA reads TGTGCCAGCAGCTTAGAACGGGCCACCGGGGAGCTGTTTTTT. Encoded protein: CASSLERATGELFF. V is TRBV7-9 and J is TRBJ2-2; D unresolved. The germline V and J ends were trimmed by 1 base and 4 bases, with 7 bases remaining between them. Germline V gene sequence: CDR1 SEHNR, CDR2 FQNEAQ (reference sequence). The CDR3 has 14 amino acids.

Notes on this clonotype: Mismatch with germline at one junction end may stem from a read error. V is TRBV5-1 and J is TRBJ2-1; 7 positions agree with TRBD2. CDR1 is SGHRS and CDR2 is YFSETQ in the germline V gene. This CDR3 spans 13 amino acids. CDR3: CAGSDGSGVEQFF. The CDR3 coding sequence is TGCGCCGGCAGCGACGGCAGCGGGGTTGAGCAGTTCTTC.

Written as DNA, the CDR3 is TGTGCCAGCAGCCAGCATACCGGGACAGAAGAGACCCAGTACTTC. Protein product: CASSQHTGTEETQYF. J is TRBJ2-5 and V is TRBV4-2; 7 positions agree with TRBD1. Germline values: CDR1 LGHNA, CDR2 YNFKEQ. The V and J ends lost 3 bases and 3 bases, in that order; junction bases with no gene match: 7. The CDR3 extends over 15 amino acids.

The rearrangement joins TRBV7-3 to TRBJ2-3; TRBD1 matches 8 bases. This CDR3 comprises 16 residues. With V trimmed by 5 bases and J by 5 bases, 12 bases remained unmatched. The germline gives CDR1 SGHTA, CDR2 FQGTGA. The CDR3 loop is CASSLKGDRNRDTQYF. CDR3 DNA: TGTGCCAGCAGCCTTAAAGGGGACAGGAACAGAGATACGCAGTATTTT.

The rearrangement uses TRBV12-3 or TRBV12-4 and TRBJ2-3; 11 nucleotides match TRBD2. Trimming cost V 3 bases and J 6 bases; bases outside gene matches: 5. The CDR3 is made up of 15 amino acids. The CDR3, as DNA: TGTGCCAGCAGTTTTTGGTTAGCGGGAGGGGATACGCAGTATTTT. This encodes CASSFWLAGGDTQYF.

This clonotype was counted ten times or more. The rearrangement links TRBV6-1 to TRBJ2-3; tentative D call: TRBD2 (6 bases). Germline CDR1 reads MNHNS; CDR2 reads SASEGT. CDR3 length: 15 amino acids. With 0 bases removed from V and 2 bases from J, the gap between germline ends came to 9 bases. CDR3 DNA: TGTGCCAGCAGTGAAGCGCGGGAACCCACAGATACGCAGTATTTT. It codes for CASSEAREPTDTQYF.

With respect to this clonotype: Possible read error: a much larger clone is one base away. This chain uses TRBV12-3 or TRBV12-4 with TRBJ1-5; 8 nucleotides match TRBD1. The CDR3 covers 13 residues. The CDR3 spells CAGSPPGGRGQHF. CDR3 sequence (DNA): TGTGCCGGCAGTCCTCCAGGGGGCCGCGGCCAGCATTTT.

The chain couples TRBV19 to TRBJ2-3, with D uncertain. CDR3 length equals 14 residues. V shed 3 bases and J shed 5 bases, with 12 bases lying between them. From germline, CDR1 is LNHDA and CDR2 SQIVND (reference sequence). CDR3 bases: TGTGCCAGTAGTATGAACAGTGGAAGAGATACGCAGTATTTT. Translating it yields CASSMNSGRDTQYF.

The J gene is TRBJ1-5, the V gene TRBV12-3 or TRBV12-4, with unresolved D. V was clipped by 3 bases and J by 1 base, with 13 bases between them. The CDR3 is 16 residues long. The CDR3 loop is CASSFSEGGSNQPQHF. CDR3 coding DNA: TGTGCCAGCAGTTTCAGCGAGGGAGGGAGCAATCAGCCCCAGCATTTT.

The CDR3 here is CSVASLGLMGNIQYF. The CDR3 DNA follows: TGCAGCGTTGCTTCTCTGGGACTAATGGGAAACATTCAGTACTTC. This rearrangement joins TRBV29-1 to TRBJ2-4, with 7 bases aligning to TRBD2. V lost 4 bases to trimming and J lost 6 bases; unmatched junction nucleotides: 12. This CDR3 spans 15 amino acids. CDR1 is SQVTM and CDR2 is ANQGSEA in the germline V gene.

The chain carries TRBV21-1 and TRBJ1-2. TRBV21-1 is a listed pseudogene. The length of the CDR3 is 17 residues. Here the CDR3 reads CASSKDLHTAANYGYTF. The CDR3 nucleotides are TGTGCCAGCAGCAAAGATTTACACACAGCAGCTAACTATGGCTACACCTTC.

This clonotype appeared a few times. The rearrangement uses TRBV7-2 and TRBJ2-7; 9 nucleotides agree with TRBD2. CDR1 is SGHTA, CDR2 FQGNSA, per germline. CDR3 length: 17 amino acids. V gave up 0 bases and J gave up 5 bases; unmatched junction bases: 11. The CDR3 DNA is TGTGCCAGCAGCTTAGCGCTGATAGCGGGGGCTTCTAACGAGCAGTACTTC. It is translated as CASSLALIAGASNEQYF. The whole variable domain, remainder taken from reference TRBV7-2 and TRBJ2-7, is GAGVSQSPSNKVTEKGKDVELRCDPISGHTALYWYRQSLGQGLEFLIYFQGNSAPDKSGLPSDRFSAERTGGSVSTLTIQRTQQEDSAVYLCASSLALIAGASNEQYFGPGTRLTVT.

The chain combines TRBV4-2 with TRBJ2-3, with 8 bases identical to TRBD2. This CDR3 is built from 17 residues. V trimming: 4 bases; J trimming: 2 bases; junction bases outside the gene matches: 11. Germline loops: CDR1 LGHNA, CDR2 YNFKEQ. The CDR3 is CASSRELGRGPTDTQYF. As DNA, the CDR3 is TGTGCCAGCAGCCGAGAACTCGGGAGGGGTCCCACAGATACGCAGTATTTT.

The CDR3 reads CSAGIQYF. For the CDR3, the DNA is TGCAGTGCGGGCATTCAGTACTTC. This sequence joins TRBV20-1 and TRBJ2-4, with unresolved D. Between the trimmed V and J ends, which lost 6 bases and 9 bases, there was a span of 3 bases. Per the germline V gene, CDR1 is DFQATT and CDR2 is SNEGSKA (reference sequence). This CDR3 comprises 8 residues.